The clone carrying this TCR beta chain has more than one count but fewer than ten. Its antigen is unknown. This sample was taken from a study of T cell repertoires in cytomegalovirus infection. As for the study in general: Recently described HLA-C-restricted plus well-studied HLA-B-restricted CMV epitopes were used. Both CMV infection and a matching HLA type were indicated by public TCR beta signatures.

Study results and caveats: The response measured ex vivo was dominated by TCR beta clonotypes (HLA-C-restricted and CMV-specific). Cumulative public TCR beta family frequency identified carriers of CMV plus the relevant HLA.

A single record per CDR3 protein comes from TCRdb applying MiXCR to the reads. The table lists some 310,000 distinct CDR3 sequences, about 25% of them singletons. With 6 bases removed from V and 6 bases from J, the gap between germline ends came to 20 bases. The CDR3 is 16 amino acids. CDR1 is MNHNS, CDR2 SASEGT, per germline. This specimen consisted of cultured PBMCs, obtained from culture after CMV antigen stimulation. The sequence was obtained from a human donor in good health (CMV status not recorded). Some clones in this sample may be carry-over from other donors' samples. The chain uses TRBV6-1 and TRBJ2-2; tentative D call: TRBD2 (5 bases). CDR3 nucleotide sequence: TGTGCCAGCAGCCGAGATAGCGTAGGGTATGCCGGGGAGCTGTTTTTT. Translation: CASSRDSVGYAGELFF.